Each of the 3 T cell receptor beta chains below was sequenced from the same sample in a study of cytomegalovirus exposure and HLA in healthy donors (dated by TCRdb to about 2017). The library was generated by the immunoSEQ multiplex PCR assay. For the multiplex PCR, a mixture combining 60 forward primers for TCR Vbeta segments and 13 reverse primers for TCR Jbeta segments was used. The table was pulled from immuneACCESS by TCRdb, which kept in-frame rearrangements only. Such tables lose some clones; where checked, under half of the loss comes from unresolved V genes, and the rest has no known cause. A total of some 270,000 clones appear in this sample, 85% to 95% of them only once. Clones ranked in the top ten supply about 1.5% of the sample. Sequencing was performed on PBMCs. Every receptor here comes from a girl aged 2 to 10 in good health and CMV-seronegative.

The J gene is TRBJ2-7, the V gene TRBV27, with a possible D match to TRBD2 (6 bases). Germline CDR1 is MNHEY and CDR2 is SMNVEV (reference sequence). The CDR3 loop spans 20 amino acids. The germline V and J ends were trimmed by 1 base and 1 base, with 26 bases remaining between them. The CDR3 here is CASSLYFSWRGTQLSYEQYF. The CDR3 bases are TGTGCCAGCAGTTTATACTTTTCGTGGAGGGGAACCCAACTATCCTACGAGCAGTACTTC.

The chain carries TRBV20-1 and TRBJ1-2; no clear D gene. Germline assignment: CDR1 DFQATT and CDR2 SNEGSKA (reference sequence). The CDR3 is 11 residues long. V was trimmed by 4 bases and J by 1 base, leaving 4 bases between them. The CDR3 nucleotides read TGCAGTGCTACGTTTAACTATGGCTACACCTTC. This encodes CSATFNYGYTF.

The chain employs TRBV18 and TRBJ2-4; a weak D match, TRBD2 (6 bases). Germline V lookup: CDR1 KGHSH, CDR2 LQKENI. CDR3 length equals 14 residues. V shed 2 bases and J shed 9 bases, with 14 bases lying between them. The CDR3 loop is CASSPIPGGSIQYF. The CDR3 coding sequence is TGTGCCAGCTCACCAATCCCCGGGGGTAGCATTCAGTACTTC.